The 18 T cell receptor beta chains below were found in one sample sequenced in a study of graft-versus-host responses after intestinal transplantation. Sequencing used immunoSEQ multiplex PCR; TCRdb keeps in-frame clones, though not all of them. The sample holds over 100,000 clones, roughly 91% seen once. Their specific antigens are unknown. The material was unstimulated CD4+ T cells sorted from spleen or lymph node cells, obtained before intestinal transplant. These receptors came from a human donor who received an intestinal transplant.

The chain couples TRBV28 to TRBJ2-7, with TRBD1 identical over 7 bases. The CDR3 is 18 residues long. Germline CDR1 is MDHEN and CDR2 is SYDVKM. V was clipped by 4 bases and J by 3 bases; unmatched bases: 18. In nucleotides, the CDR3 is TGTGCCAGCAGTTACTCCTCAAAATTCCGGGACAGTCTCTACGAGCAGTACTTC. Translated: CASSYSSKFRDSLYEQYF.

V usage is TRBV7-3 and J usage is TRBJ1-3; D is unresolved. V shed 2 bases and J shed 4 bases, with 6 bases lying between them. Germline-derived CDR1 and CDR2 are SGHTA and FQGTGA. CDR3 length equals 13 residues. CDR3 nucleotides: TGTGCCAGCAGCTTATCTAACGGAAACACCATATATTTT. The encoded protein is CASSLSNGNTIYF. Looking up the rest from reference TRBV7-3 and TRBJ1-3 gives the full variable domain: GAGVSQTPSNKVTEKGKYVELRCDPISGHTALYWYRQSLGQGPEFLIYFQGTGAADDSGLPNDRFFAVRPEGSVSTLKIQRTERGDSAVYLCASSLSNGNTIYFGEGSWLTVV.

The chain carries TRBV28 and TRBJ1-2, with TRBD1 matching over 8 bases. CDR3 length: 15 residues. Losses at the gene ends were 3 bases for V and 8 bases for J; bases not matched to a gene: 11. Germline V gene data show CDR1 as MDHEN and CDR2 as SYDVKM. Here the CDR3 reads CASSLGTGYSTGYTF. The CDR3 DNA reads TGTGCCAGCAGTTTGGGGACAGGTTATTCCACCGGCTACACCTTC.

A word on this clone: Other DNA variants within this sample encode the same CDR3. The chain recombines TRBV30 with TRBJ2-7; D unclear. The CDR3 has 11 amino acids. V was pared by 0 bases and J by 2 bases, with 2 bases between. Germline CDR1 GTSNPN, CDR2 SVGIG (reference sequence). This chain's CDR3 is CAWSVAYEQYF. The CDR3 DNA reads TGTGCCTGGAGTGTAGCCTACGAGCAGTACTTC.

This clone was seen a few times. CDR3 amino acids: CASSSARGRSSRGNEQFF. The DNA for the CDR3 is TGTGCCAGCAGTTCGGCCAGGGGGAGGTCATCTAGGGGCAATGAGCAGTTCTTC. The rearrangement links TRBV27 to TRBJ2-1; TRBD1 might be the D (7 bases). This CDR3 is built from 18 residues. V gave up 4 bases and J gave up 6 bases, with 25 bases separating them. Per the germline V gene, CDR1 is MNHEY and CDR2 is SMNVEV (reference sequence).

This sequence joins TRBV7-9 and TRBJ1-2, with 8 nucleotides matching TRBD1. V trimming: 3 bases; J trimming: 4 bases; junction bases outside the gene matches: 4. Germline V gene lookup returns CDR1 SEHNR and CDR2 FQNEAQ (reference sequence). The CDR3 consists of 14 residues. The CDR3 sequence is CASSLTGATYGYTF. The CDR3 DNA reads TGTGCCAGCAGCTTGACAGGGGCTACCTATGGCTACACCTTC.

The sample holds a few counts of this clone. The rearrangement uses TRBV19 and TRBJ1-1, with a tentative D call TRBD1 (5 bases). The V gene's germline CDR1 is LNHDA and CDR2 SQIVND (reference sequence). This CDR3 is built from 16 residues. V was trimmed by 3 bases and J by 6 bases, leaving 20 bases between them. DNA of the CDR3: TGTGCCAGTAGTATGTCAGGGAGGAACGGTGCGGCTGAAGCTTTCTTT. It translates to CASSMSGRNGAAEAFF.

The chain couples TRBV11-2 to TRBJ1-1; perhaps TRBD1 as D (5 bases). Trimming removed 5 bases from V and 6 bases from J, with 13 bases in between. The CDR3 runs to 13 residues. Per the germline V gene, CDR1 is SGHAT and CDR2 is FQNNGV. The CDR3 region has the DNA TGTGCCAGCAGCCGACGGCAGGGATCTGAAGCTTTCTTT. Protein product: CASSRRQGSEAFF.

V and J are TRBV11-2 and TRBJ2-2, with D unclear. This CDR3 is 16 amino acids long. The ends were cut back, 6 bases at V and 0 bases at J, with 14 bases in the middle. The V gene's germline CDR1 is SGHAT and CDR2 FQNNGV. CDR3 nucleotides: TGTGCCAGCAGTCCCGGGCCGTTCGCGAACACCGGGGAGCTGTTTTTT. Amino acid sequence: CASSPGPFANTGELFF.

The chain couples TRBV5-1 to TRBJ2-3; the match to TRBD2 covers 10 bases. V lost 3 bases and J lost 1; bases outside the gene matches: 5. Per germline, CDR1 SGHRS and CDR2 YFSETQ. CDR3 length: 16 amino acids. The CDR3 region has the DNA TGCGCCAGCAGCTGGGAACTAGCGGGACGCACAGATACGCAGTATTTT. Translation: CASSWELAGRTDTQYF.

This clone was seen only once. V gene TRBV30 combines with J gene TRBJ1-5, with no clear D. The V end was cut by 0 bases, the J end by 7 bases, with 10 bases between. The CDR3 is made up of 13 amino acids. The germline V gene encodes CDR1 GTSNPN and CDR2 SVGIG (reference sequence). Here the CDR3 reads CAWSVLGGQPQHF. In DNA, the CDR3 is TGTGCCTGGAGTGTATTAGGTGGGCAGCCCCAGCATTTT.

The chain links TRBV30 to TRBJ1-4; D call uncertain. Germline V gene lookup returns CDR1 GTSNPN and CDR2 SVGIG (reference sequence). The ends were cut back, 0 bases at V and 8 bases at J, with 13 bases in the middle. This CDR3 has 14 amino acids. The CDR3 DNA is TGTGCCTGGAGTGTTCCGGGGATGGGGGAAAAACTGTTTTTT. This translates into CAWSVPGMGEKLFF.

This sequence joins TRBV5-1 and TRBJ1-2; D not certain. With 2 bases removed from V and 7 bases from J, the gap between germline ends came to 12 bases. This CDR3 is built from 13 residues. Germline V CDR1 and CDR2: SGHRS, YFSETQ. CDR3 protein: CASSFGRMGGYTF. The DNA of the CDR3 is TGCGCCAGCAGCTTCGGACGGATGGGTGGCTACACCTTC. Supplemented by reference TRBV5-1 and TRBJ1-2, the full variable domain reads KAGVTQTPRYLIKTRGQQVTLSCSPISGHRSVSWYQQTPGQGLQFLFEYFSETQRNKGNFPGRFSGRQFSNSRSEMNVSTLELGDSALYLCASSFGRMGGYTFGSGTRLTVV.

This sequence joins TRBV2 and TRBJ1-1; D gene ambiguous. This CDR3 is built from 12 residues. Trimming cost V 6 bases and J 4 bases, with 9 bases left between them. Germline CDR1 is SNHLY and CDR2 is FYNNEI. The CDR3 DNA reads as TGTGCCAGCAGGGGCATGGCCACTGAAGCTTTCTTT. Its protein product is CASRGMATEAFF.

This clone was picked up one time. V is TRBV2 and J is TRBJ1-2; D possibly corresponds to TRBD1 (6 bases). The germline V gene encodes CDR1 SNHLY and CDR2 FYNNEI. The CDR3 extends over 10 amino acids. In DNA form, the CDR3 reads TGTGCTACCAGGGGCTCTGGCTACACCTTC. It encodes CATRGSGYTF.

The V and J genes are TRBV7-9 and TRBJ2-1; 8 positions match TRBD2. CDR3 length: 16 amino acids. Germline CDR1 SEHNR, CDR2 FQNEAQ (reference sequence). V trimming: 0 bases; J trimming: 7 bases; junction bases outside the gene matches: 8. CDR3 DNA sequence: TGTGCCAGCAGCTTAGCGGTCGGGAGGGTGGGGAATGAGCAGTTCTTC. Encoded protein: CASSLAVGRVGNEQFF.

This chain uses TRBV28 with TRBJ1-2; 11 positions agree with TRBD1. The germline V gene has CDR1 MDHEN and CDR2 SYDVKM. The CDR3 is made up of 12 amino acids. The junction had 5 bases not matched to a gene; V was cut back by 8 bases and J by 9 bases. The CDR3 loop reads CASRTGGESYTF. The DNA of the CDR3 is TGTGCCAGCCGGACAGGGGGCGAGAGCTACACCTTC.

This sequence joins TRBV9 and TRBJ2-1; 8 bases map to TRBD1. CDR3 length: 14 residues. Germline CDR1 and CDR2: SGDLS and YYNGEE. The V gene end was trimmed by 6 bases and the J gene end by 5 bases; junction bases not matched to a gene: 7. This CDR3 is CASNRDRNNNEQFF. CDR3 sequence (DNA): TGTGCCAGCAATCGGGACAGGAATAACAATGAGCAGTTCTTC.